A single T cell receptor beta chain is shown here with its context. Assay: immunoSEQ multiplex PCR; the TCRdb copy retains only in-frame clones and omits some. In the table there are roughly 92,000 clones, 86% of which are singletons. This entry is derived from a study of control samples from healthy donors and cancer patients. Trimming removed 3 bases at V and 6 bases at J, with 19 bases between. The germline V gene encodes CDR1 LGHDT and CDR2 YNNKEL (reference sequence). There are 16 residues in the CDR3. The receptor was isolated from a woman in her forties or fifties in good health. The chain is built from TRBV3-1 (or the pseudogene TRBV3-2) and TRBJ2-3, with D possibly TRBD2 on 6 matching bases. Sequences were obtained from blood. This chain's CDR3 is CASSQSRGRQRDTQYF. The CDR3 DNA is TGTGCCAGCAGCCAGTCTCGAGGGAGGCAGCGCGATACGCAGTATTTT.